The present T cell receptor (beta chain) was sequenced within a study of control samples from healthy donors and cancer patients. CDR1 and CDR2 (germline): SGHAT, FQNNGV. This CDR3 is built from 16 residues. The V gene end was trimmed by 2 bases and the J gene end by 4 bases; junction bases not matched to a gene: 5. Sequenced by immunoSEQ multiplex PCR; TCRdb stores in-frame clones only, minus some. The sample holds about 210,000 clones. Sequencing input: blood. The sequence derives from a woman aged 25 to 45 in good health. The chain uses TRBV11-2 and TRBJ2-1, with 10 bases matching TRBD2. CDR3 sequence: CASSLLAGGLYNEQFF. CDR3 bases: TGTGCCAGCAGCTTATTAGCGGGGGGCTTATACAATGAGCAGTTCTTC.